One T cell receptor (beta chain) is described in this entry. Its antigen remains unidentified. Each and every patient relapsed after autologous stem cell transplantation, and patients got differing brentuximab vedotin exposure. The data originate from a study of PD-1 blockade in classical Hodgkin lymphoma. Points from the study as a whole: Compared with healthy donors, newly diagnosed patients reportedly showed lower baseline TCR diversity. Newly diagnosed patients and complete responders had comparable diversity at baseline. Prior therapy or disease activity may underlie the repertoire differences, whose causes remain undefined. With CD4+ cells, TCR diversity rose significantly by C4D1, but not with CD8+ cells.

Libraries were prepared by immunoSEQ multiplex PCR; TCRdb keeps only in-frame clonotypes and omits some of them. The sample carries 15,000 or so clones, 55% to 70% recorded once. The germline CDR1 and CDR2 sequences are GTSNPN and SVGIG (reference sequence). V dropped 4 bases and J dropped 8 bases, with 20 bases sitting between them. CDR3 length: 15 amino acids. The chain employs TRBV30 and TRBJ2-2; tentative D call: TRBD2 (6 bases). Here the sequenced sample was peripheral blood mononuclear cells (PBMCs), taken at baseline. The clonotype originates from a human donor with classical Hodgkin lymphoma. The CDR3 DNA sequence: TGTGCCTGGACCCCCCGGCGGGATGGGTGGGGGGAGCTGTTTTTT. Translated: CAWTPRRDGWGELFF.